A single sample gave rise to the 5 T cell receptor beta chains below, sequenced in a study of T-cell memory formation after mild COVID-19. In TCRdb, the 5' RACE reads were re-called with MiXCR into one record per CDR3 protein. The sample includes approximately 290,000 distinct CDR3 sequences, roughly a fifth seen only once; the top ten take around a fifth. Sequenced input: PBMCs or a T cell subset sorted from them (not recorded which). The receptors originated from a man aged 18-30 years who had mild COVID-19 (a few samples of this study predate the infection). Cell type and time point are not known.

The chain combines TRBV2 with TRBJ1-1; possibly TRBD1 for D (5 bases). Germline V lookup: CDR1 SNHLY, CDR2 FYNNEI. Trimming took 8 bases from V and 0 from J, leaving 10 bases between them. The CDR3 is 13 amino acids. CDR3 protein: CASAGTVNTEAFF. The CDR3 nucleotides read TGTGCCAGCGCCGGGACGGTGAACACTGAAGCTTTCTTT.

This clonotype was counted a single time. V is TRBV7-2 and J is TRBJ2-7; 7 bases fit TRBD2. The J segment lost 1 base and the V segment lost 5 bases, leaving 8 bases of the junction unmatched. The CDR3 covers 15 residues. Per the germline V gene, CDR1 is SGHTA and CDR2 is FQGNSA. CDR3 nucleotide sequence: TGTGCCAGCAGCCCGCCCGGGACTACGTCCTACGAGCAGTACTTC. Translation gives CASSPPGTTSYEQYF.

This clonotype was counted between two and nine times. This chain connects TRBV7-2 to TRBJ1-5; 8 bases agree with TRBD1. V lost 1 base to trimming and J lost 4 bases; unmatched junction nucleotides: 3. Looked up from germline, CDR1 is SGHTA and CDR2 is FQGNSA. The CDR3 loop spans 15 amino acids. The CDR3 loop is CASSLETGGNQPQHF. The CDR3 DNA follows: TGTGCCAGCAGCTTAGAAACAGGGGGGAATCAGCCCCAGCATTTT.

This clonotype has more than one count but fewer than ten. The chain employs TRBV14 and TRBJ1-1; the match to TRBD1 covers 10 bases. Germline-derived CDR1 and CDR2 are SGHDN and FVKESK. The CDR3 is 17 residues long. Trimming at V came to 3 bases and at J to 6 bases, leaving 13 bases not matched to a gene. In DNA form, the CDR3 reads TGTGCCAGCAGCCAGTTCCTTGGGACAGGGGTTGACCCTGAAGCTTTCTTT. Translated, it gives CASSQFLGTGVDPEAFF.

The chain links TRBV2 to TRBJ2-5; possibly TRBD1 for D (5 bases). The CDR3 runs to 11 residues. V was clipped by 5 bases and J by 5 bases, with 6 bases between them. From germline, CDR1 is SNHLY and CDR2 FYNNEI. The CDR3 reads CASSNRETQYF. The CDR3 DNA follows: TGTGCCAGCAGTAACAGGGAGACCCAGTACTTC. Full variable domain (missing parts from reference TRBV2 and TRBJ2-5): EPEVTQTPSHQVTQMGQEVILRCVPISNHLYFYWYRQILGQKVEFLVSFYNNEISEKSEIFDDQFSVERPDGSNFTLKIRSTKLEDSAMYFCASSNRETQYFGPGTRLLVL.